This T cell receptor (beta chain) was captured in a study of blood T cells in healthy people across ages. Per-sample PBMC isolation yielded at least 6.5 million cells. Using a J-beta primer mix together with a sample-barcoded 5' primer, a second PCR was run for about 7 to 12 cycles. TCRdb processed the 5' RACE reads anew with MiXCR; each CDR3 protein has one entry. The sample includes 1,300,000 or so distinct CDR3 sequences, 59% of them seen just once. Study-wide results and limits: Roughly linear age-related decline in beta diversity appeared, significant by age 40.

Comment on this clonotype: Antigen unknown.

Sequenced: blood. This sequence originates from a man younger than 35 in good health.

This CDR3 reads CSVGGTMNTEAFF. For the CDR3, the DNA is TGCAGCGTTGGGGGTACCATGAACACTGAAGCTTTCTTT. This chain connects TRBV29-1 to TRBJ1-1, with D unclear. This CDR3 is 13 amino acids long. The germline V and J ends were trimmed by 4 bases and 0 bases, with 9 bases remaining between them. Germline V gives CDR1 SQVTM, CDR2 ANQGSEA.